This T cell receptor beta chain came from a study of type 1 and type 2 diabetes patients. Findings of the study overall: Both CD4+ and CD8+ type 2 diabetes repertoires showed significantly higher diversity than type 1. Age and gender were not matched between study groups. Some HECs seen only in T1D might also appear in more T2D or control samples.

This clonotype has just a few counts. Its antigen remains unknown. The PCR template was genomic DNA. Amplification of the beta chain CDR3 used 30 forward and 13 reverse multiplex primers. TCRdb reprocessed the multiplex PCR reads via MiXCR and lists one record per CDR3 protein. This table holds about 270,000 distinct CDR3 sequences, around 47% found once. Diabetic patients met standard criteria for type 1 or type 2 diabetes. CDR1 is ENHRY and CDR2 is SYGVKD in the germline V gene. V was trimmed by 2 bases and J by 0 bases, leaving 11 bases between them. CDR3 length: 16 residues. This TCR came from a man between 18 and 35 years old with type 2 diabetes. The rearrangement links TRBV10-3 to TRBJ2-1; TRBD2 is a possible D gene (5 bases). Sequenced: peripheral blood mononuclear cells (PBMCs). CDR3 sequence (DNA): TGTGCCATCAGTGAGATGTGGGAGAGCTCCTACAATGAGCAGTTCTTC. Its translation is CAISEMWESSYNEQFF.